The sequence of this TCR beta chain was determined in a study of technical replicates of blood from several donors. Sequenced by immunoSEQ multiplex PCR; TCRdb stores in-frame clones only, minus some. Here the sample spans around 68,000 clones, under 98% being singletons. This CDR3 comprises 14 residues. Germline V lookup: CDR1 WNHNN, CDR2 SYGVQD (reference sequence). The V end lost 0 bases, the J end lost 7 bases, and 12 bases lay between the germline ends. The sequenced sample consisted of T cells isolated from PBMCs. The genes are TRBV10-1 and TRBJ1-2; D may be TRBD1 (5 bases). This TCR was recovered from a human donor in good health. The CDR3 protein is CASSESSREGGYTF. DNA for the CDR3: TGCGCCAGCAGTGAGTCGAGCAGGGAAGGTGGCTACACCTTC.